What follows describes a single T cell receptor (beta chain). Clones were read by immunoSEQ multiplex PCR, and TCRdb kept only the in-frame ones, dropping some. The data hold some 250,000 clones, with 82% observed a single time. This specimen comes from a study of blood T cell repertoires in COVID-19. About the study: T cells, B-cell-depleted T cells, or PBMCs provided the cDNA or gDNA that served as material.

J gave up 4 bases and V 2 bases, and 7 bases lay outside the gene matches. Germline V gives CDR1 SGHTA, CDR2 FQGNSA. There are 15 residues in the CDR3. Input material: peripheral blood. V is TRBV7-2 and J is TRBJ1-1; 7 bases line up with TRBD1. The receptor was isolated from a young woman with acute or convalescent COVID-19. The CDR3 nucleotides read TGTGCCAGCAGCTTAAAGTTAGCAGGGGGCACTGAAGCTTTCTTT. It translates to CASSLKLAGGTEAFF.